This section outlines one T cell receptor (beta chain) sequence together with its context. Its antigen is not known. The data were taken from a study of CXCR3-negative and CXCR3-positive naive CD8 T cells. Broader study findings: Cryopreservation partially lowered CXCR3 expression, so most assays used fresh PBMCs. TRB CDR3s of CXCR3-positive naive cells were more hydrophobic than those of CXCR3-negative naive cells. Naive cells, whether CXCR3-negative or CXCR3-positive, had similar TRBV-TRBJ usage, while memory cells differed.

5' RACE that incorporated UMI labels was used to prepare the TRB cDNA libraries. TCRdb reworked the 5' RACE reads into one entry per CDR3 protein, no DNA. The listing records about 98,000 distinct CDR3 sequences. This clonotype originated in a human donor in good health. Some clones in this sample may be carry-over from other donors' samples. Sample: naive CXCR3+ CD8+ T cells from blood. Subset here: CD45RO-CCR7+CD27+CD95- naive CD8+ T cells expressing CXCR3 (TNR3+).

CDR3: CASSGQITGRELFF. The chain combines TRBV25-1 with TRBJ2-2. The CDR3 consists of 14 residues. Germline V lookup: CDR1 MGHDK, CDR2 SYGVNS.